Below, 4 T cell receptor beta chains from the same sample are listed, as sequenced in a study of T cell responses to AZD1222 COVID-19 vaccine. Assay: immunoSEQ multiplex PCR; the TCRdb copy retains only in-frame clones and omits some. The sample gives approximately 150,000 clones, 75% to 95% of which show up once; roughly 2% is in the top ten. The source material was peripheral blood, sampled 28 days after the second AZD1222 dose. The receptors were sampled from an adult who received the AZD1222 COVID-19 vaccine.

CDR3 loop: CASSSTLSNQPQHF. Here the CDR3 DNA reads TGTGCCAGCTCATCGACCCTTAGCAATCAGCCCCAGCATTTT. The genes are TRBV18 and TRBJ1-5, with D hard to call. From germline, CDR1 is KGHSH and CDR2 LQKENI. Trimming took 5 bases from V and 0 from J, leaving 8 bases between them. CDR3 length: 14 residues.

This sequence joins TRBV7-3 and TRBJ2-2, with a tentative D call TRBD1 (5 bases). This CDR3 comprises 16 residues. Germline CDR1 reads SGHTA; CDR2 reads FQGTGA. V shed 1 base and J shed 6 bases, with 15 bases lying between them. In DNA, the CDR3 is TGTGCCAGCAGCTTAAAACGGGCAGGGCTGGCCGGGGAGCTGTTTTTT. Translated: CASSLKRAGLAGELFF.

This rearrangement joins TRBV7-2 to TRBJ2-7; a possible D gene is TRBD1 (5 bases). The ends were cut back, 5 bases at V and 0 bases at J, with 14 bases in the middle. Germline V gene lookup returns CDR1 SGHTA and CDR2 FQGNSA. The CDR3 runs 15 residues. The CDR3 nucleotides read TGTGCCAGCAGCCTCGGTGGGGCACCCTCCTACGAGCAGTACTTC. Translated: CASSLGGAPSYEQYF.

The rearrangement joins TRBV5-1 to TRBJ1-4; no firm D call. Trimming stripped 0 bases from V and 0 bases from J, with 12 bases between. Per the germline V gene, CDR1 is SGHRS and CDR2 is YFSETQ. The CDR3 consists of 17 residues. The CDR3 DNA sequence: TGCGCCAGCAGCTTGGTTCCGGATAGAACAACTAATGAAAAACTGTTTTTT. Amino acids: CASSLVPDRTTNEKLFF.